This section outlines one T cell receptor beta chain sequence together with its context. Between the trimmed V and J ends, which lost 6 bases and 2 bases, there was a span of 13 bases. Germline assignment: CDR1 SGHRS and CDR2 YFSETQ. There are 14 residues in the CDR3. This specimen belongs to a study of shared clonotypes between healthy human individuals. CD45RA-negative memory and CD45RA+ naive subsets were split from the CD4+ cells. Genomic DNA belonging to each subset was distributed in equal measure over several immunoSEQ plates. Sequencing used immunoSEQ multiplex PCR; TCRdb keeps in-frame clones, though not all of them. The sample consists of about 1 million clones, 75% of them appearing once.

Specimen: memory CD4+ T cells sorted from blood. Subset indicated: CD45RA-negative fraction. The chain recombines TRBV5-1 with TRBJ2-3, with D possibly TRBD2 on 6 matching bases. The TCR comes from a man aged 18 to 29 in good health. This chain's CDR3 is CASKGGKITDTQYF. DNA for the CDR3: TGCGCCAGCAAAGGCGGGAAAATCACAGATACGCAGTATTTT.